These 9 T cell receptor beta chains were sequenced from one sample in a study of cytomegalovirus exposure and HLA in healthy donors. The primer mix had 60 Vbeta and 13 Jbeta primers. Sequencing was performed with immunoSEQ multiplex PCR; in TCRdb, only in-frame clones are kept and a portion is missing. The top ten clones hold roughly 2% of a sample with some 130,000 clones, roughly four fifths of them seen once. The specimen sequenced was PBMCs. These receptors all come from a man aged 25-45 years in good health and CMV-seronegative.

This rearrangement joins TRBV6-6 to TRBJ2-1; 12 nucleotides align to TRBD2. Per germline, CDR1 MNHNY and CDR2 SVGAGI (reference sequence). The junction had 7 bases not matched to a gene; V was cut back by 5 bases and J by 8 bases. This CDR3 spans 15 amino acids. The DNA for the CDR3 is TGTGCCAGCAGTCCTCTAGCGGGAGGGCTGGATGAGCAGTTCTTC. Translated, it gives CASSPLAGGLDEQFF.

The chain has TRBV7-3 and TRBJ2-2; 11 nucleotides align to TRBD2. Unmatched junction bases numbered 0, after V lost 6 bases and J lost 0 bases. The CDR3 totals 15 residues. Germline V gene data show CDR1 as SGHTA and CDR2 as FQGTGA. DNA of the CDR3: TGTGCCAGCAGACTAGCGGGAGCGAACACCGGGGAGCTGTTTTTT. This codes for CASRLAGANTGELFF.

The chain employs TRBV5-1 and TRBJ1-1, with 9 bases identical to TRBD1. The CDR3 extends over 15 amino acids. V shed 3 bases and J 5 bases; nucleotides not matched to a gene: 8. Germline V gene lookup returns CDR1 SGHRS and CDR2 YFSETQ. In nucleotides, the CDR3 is TGCGCCAGCAGCTCCGACAGGGGGTTGGGGACTGAAGCTTTCTTT. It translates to CASSSDRGLGTEAFF.

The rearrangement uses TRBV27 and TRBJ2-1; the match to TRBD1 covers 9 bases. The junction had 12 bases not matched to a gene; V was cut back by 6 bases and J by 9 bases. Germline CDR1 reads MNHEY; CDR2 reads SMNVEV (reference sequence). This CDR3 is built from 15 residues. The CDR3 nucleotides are TGTGCCAGCAGCCCTGGGACAGGGTTGGGGTTTGAGCAGTTCTTC. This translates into CASSPGTGLGFEQFF.

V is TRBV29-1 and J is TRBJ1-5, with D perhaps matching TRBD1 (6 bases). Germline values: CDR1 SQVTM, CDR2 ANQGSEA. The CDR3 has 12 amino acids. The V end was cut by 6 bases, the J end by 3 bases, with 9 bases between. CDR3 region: CSVGTNNQPQHF. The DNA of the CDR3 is TGCAGCGTCGGGACAAACAATCAGCCCCAGCATTTT.

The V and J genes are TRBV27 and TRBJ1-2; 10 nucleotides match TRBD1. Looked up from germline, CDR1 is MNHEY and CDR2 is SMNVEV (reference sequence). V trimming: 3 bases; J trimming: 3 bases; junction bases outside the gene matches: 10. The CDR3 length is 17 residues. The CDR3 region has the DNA TGTGCCAGCAGTTTCAACATCGGGACAGGGGTAGACTATGGCTACACCTTC. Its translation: CASSFNIGTGVDYGYTF.

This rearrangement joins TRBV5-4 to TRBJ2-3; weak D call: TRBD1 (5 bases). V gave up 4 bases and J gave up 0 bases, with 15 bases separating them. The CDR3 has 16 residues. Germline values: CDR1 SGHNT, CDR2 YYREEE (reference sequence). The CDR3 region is CASSLRTTASTDTQYF. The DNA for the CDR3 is TGTGCCAGCAGCCTCCGGACGACAGCCAGCACAGATACGCAGTATTTT. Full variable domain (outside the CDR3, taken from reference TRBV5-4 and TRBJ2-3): ETGVTQSPTHLIKTRGQQVTLRCSSQSGHNTVSWYQQALGQGPQFIFQYYREEENGRGNFPPRFSGLQFPNYSSELNVNALELDDSALYLCASSLRTTASTDTQYFGPGTRLTVL.

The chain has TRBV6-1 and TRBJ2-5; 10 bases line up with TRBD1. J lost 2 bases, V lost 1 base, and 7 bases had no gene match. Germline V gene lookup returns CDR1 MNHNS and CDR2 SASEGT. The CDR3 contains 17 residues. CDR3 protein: CASSEELPGQGQETQYF. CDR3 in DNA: TGTGCCAGCAGTGAAGAGCTACCGGGACAGGGGCAAGAGACCCAGTACTTC.

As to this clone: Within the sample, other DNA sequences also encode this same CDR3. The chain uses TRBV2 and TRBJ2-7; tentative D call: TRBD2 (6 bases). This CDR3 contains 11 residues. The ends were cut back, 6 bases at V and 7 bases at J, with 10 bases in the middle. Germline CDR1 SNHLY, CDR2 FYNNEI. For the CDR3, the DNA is TGTGCCAGCAGGGAGGGTCCAGAGCAGTACTTC. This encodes CASREGPEQYF. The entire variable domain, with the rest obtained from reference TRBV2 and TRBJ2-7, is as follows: EPEVTQTPSHQVTQMGQEVILRCVPISNHLYFYWYRQILGQKVEFLVSFYNNEISEKSEIFDDQFSVERPDGSNFTLKIRSTKLEDSAMYFCASREGPEQYFGPGTRLTVT.